This entry concerns a single T cell receptor beta chain. This specimen comes from a study of blood T cell repertoires in COVID-19. TCRdb's copy holds only in-frame clones and misses some; the assay was immunoSEQ multiplex PCR. The sample has about 130,000 clones, about 89% seen once. The receptor was isolated from a woman aged 60-70 years with acute or convalescent COVID-19. Sequencing used peripheral blood.

In DNA form, the CDR3 reads TGCGCCAGCAGCTTGGGGGGCGACAGGGACGAGCAGTACTTC. This sequence encodes CASSLGGDRDEQYF. The V and J genes are TRBV5-1 and TRBJ2-7; 7 bases fit TRBD1. CDR1 and CDR2 (germline): SGHRS, YFSETQ. V lost 0 bases, J lost 5 bases, and 5 bases stayed unmatched. The CDR3 runs to 14 residues.